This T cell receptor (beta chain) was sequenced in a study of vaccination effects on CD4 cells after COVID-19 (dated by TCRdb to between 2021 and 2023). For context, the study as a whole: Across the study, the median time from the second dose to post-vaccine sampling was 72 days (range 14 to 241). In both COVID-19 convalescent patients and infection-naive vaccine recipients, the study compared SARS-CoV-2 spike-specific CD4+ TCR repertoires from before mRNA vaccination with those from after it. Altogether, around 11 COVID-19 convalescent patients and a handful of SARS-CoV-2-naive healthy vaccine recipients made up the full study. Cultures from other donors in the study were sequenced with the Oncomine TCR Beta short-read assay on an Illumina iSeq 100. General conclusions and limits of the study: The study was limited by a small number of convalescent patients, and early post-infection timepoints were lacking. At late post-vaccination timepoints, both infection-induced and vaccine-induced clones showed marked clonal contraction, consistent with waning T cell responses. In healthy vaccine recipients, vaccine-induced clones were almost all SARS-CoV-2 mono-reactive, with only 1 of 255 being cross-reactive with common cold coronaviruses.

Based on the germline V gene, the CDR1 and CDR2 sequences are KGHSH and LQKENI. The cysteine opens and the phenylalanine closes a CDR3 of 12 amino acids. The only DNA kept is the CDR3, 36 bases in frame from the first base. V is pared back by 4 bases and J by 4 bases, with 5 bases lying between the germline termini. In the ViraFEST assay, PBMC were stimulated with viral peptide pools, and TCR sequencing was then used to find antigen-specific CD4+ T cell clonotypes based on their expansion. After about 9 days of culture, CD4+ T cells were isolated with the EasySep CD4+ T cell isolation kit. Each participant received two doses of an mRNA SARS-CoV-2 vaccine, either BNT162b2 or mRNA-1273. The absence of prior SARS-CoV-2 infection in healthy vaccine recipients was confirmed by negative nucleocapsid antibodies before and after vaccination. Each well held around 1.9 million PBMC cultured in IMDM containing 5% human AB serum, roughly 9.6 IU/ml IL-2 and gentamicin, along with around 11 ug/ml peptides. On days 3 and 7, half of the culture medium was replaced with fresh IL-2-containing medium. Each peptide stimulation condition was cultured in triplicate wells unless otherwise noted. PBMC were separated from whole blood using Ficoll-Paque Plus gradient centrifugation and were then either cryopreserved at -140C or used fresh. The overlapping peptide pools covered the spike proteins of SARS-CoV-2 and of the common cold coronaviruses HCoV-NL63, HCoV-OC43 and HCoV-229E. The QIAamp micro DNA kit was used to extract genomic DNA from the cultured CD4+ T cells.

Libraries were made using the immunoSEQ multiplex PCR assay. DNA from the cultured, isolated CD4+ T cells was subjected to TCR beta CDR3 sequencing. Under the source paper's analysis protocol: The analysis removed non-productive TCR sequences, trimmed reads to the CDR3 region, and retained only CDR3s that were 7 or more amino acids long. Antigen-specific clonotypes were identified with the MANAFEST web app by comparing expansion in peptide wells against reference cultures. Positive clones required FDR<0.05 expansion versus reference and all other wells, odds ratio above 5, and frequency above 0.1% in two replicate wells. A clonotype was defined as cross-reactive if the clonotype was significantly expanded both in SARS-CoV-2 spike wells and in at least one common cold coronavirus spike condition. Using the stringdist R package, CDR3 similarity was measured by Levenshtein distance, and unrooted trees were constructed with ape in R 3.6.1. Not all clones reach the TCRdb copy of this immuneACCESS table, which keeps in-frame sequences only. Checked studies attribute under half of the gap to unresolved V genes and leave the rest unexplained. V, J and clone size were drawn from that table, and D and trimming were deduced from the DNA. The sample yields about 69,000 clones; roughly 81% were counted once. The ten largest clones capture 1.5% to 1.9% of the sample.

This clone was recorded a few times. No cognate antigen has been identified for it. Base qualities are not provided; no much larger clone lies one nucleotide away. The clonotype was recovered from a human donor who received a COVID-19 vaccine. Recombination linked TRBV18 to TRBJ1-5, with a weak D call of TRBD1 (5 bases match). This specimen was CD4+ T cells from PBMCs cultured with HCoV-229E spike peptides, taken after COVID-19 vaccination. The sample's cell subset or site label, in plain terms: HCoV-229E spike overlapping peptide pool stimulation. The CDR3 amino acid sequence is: CASSQGNQPQHF. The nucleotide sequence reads TGTGCCAGCTCACAGGGGAATCAGCCCCAGCATTTT.